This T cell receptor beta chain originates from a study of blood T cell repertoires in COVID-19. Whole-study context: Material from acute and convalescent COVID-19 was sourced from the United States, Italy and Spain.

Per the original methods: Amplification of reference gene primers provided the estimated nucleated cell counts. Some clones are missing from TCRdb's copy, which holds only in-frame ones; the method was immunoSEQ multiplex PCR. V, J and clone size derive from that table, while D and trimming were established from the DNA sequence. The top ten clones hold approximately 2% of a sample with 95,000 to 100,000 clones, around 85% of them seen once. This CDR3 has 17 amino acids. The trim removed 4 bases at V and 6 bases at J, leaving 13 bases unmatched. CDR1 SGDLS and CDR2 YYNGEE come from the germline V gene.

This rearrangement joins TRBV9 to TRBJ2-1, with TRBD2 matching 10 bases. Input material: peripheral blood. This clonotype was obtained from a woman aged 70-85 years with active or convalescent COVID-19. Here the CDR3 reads CASSPRWEGLAVNEQFF. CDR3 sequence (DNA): TGTGCCAGCAGCCCCCGGTGGGAAGGACTAGCGGTCAATGAGCAGTTCTTC.